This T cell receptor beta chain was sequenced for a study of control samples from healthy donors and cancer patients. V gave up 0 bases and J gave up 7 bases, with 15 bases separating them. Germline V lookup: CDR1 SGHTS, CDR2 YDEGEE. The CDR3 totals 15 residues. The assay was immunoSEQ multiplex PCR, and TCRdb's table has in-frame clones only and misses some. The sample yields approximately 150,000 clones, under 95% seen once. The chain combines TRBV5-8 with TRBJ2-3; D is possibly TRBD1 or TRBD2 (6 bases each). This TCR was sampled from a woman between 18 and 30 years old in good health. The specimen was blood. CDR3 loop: CASSLVQVGGHTQYF. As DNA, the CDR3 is TGTGCCAGCAGCTTGGTACAAGTGGGGGGCCATACGCAGTATTTT.